This TCR beta chain was captured in a study of shared clonotypes between healthy human individuals. Study information: Every donor yielded three CD4 naive, three CD4 memory, two CD8 naive and one CD8 memory plate. Study observations and caveats: Rarefaction analysis demonstrated incomplete sorted-subset sequencing notwithstanding large depth.

The CDR3 spans 15 residues. With 1 base removed from V and 0 bases from J, the gap between germline ends came to 9 bases. Germline values: CDR1 LGHNA, CDR2 YSLEER. Naivety among CD8 cells was defined by CD45RO negativity and positive CCR7 selection, thereby excluding terminally differentiated effector memory CD45RA+ cells. This clone was counted a single time. The target antigen is unknown. Deep was the level at which the assay was run. Clones were read by immunoSEQ multiplex PCR, and TCRdb kept only the in-frame ones, dropping some. This repertoire shows about 2.1 million clones, approximately 94% found once; its top ten account for approximately 1.7%.

The source of this sequence is a man aged 18 to 29 in good health. Some clones in this sample may be carry-over from other donors' samples. Source material: naive CD8+ T cells from PBMCs. This chain links TRBV4-3 with TRBJ1-2, with D uncertain. The CDR3 DNA reads as TGCGCCAGCAGCCAAGTGGCACAGACTAACTATGGCTACACCTTC. It yields the protein CASSQVAQTNYGYTF.